This T cell receptor beta chain stems from a study of T-cell reconstitution after alpha-beta-depleted transplantation in children listed by TCRdb under 2016. In the study overall: Using TCR repertoire profiling, the study quantitatively followed how T-cell immune reconstitution unfolded in children after TCRalphabeta/CD19-depleted allogeneic hematopoietic cell transplantation. Broad study findings and their caveats: In some patients, the high TCRbeta diversity seen at day 60 was put down to recipient T cells and intrathymic progenitors that had survived conditioning. Over the following months the frequencies of hyperexpanded clones went down, and after one year T-cell counts and TCRbeta diversity were mostly credited to newly produced T cells. Apparently early alphabetaT-cell count recovery about two months after transplant reportedly relied on only several hundred rapidly expanded clones derived from non-depleted graft cells.

CDR1 and CDR2 (DFQATT, SNEGSKA) derive from the germline V gene (reference sequence). The junction carries 12 bases between V and J, which are trimmed by 1 base and 5 bases respectively. Reading from cysteine to phenylalanine, the CDR3 counts 13 amino acids. Only CDR3 DNA remains: 39 bases, in frame from the first base. Preparation of the library involved PCR. The sequencing machine was an Illumina HiSeq 2500. Molecular barcoding was employed in the preparation of TCR libraries, with unique molecular identifiers being used to normalize TCRbeta repertoire quantification. TCRdb reprocessing: public reads trimmed at Q25 with fastp, clones called with MiXCR, in-frame beta chains kept. Identical CDR3 protein sequences are pooled into one entry, listed with their most common genes and DNA. In this sample the table shows about 300,000 distinct CDR3 sequences, about 9.4% of which occur a single time. The ten largest account for around 7.5% of the sample.

This clonotype has just a few counts. This clone's antigen is unknown. Within one base of it there is no much larger clone, and no base qualities were kept. The treatment or condition label here, explained by the study, means: allogeneic hematopoietic cell transplantation with graft depleted of TCRalphabeta T cells and CD19 B cells. The children who served as transplant recipients had been given grafts of TCRalphabeta/CD19-depleted allogeneic hematopoietic cells. This specimen consisted of PBMCs, obtained before TCRalphabeta/CD19-depleted stem cell transplant. The chain is encoded by TRBV20-1 joined to TRBJ2-7; the D gene is perhaps TRBD1, from 6 matching bases. The sequence was collected from a boy under two years old with acute myeloid leukemia, due to receive a stem cell transplant. In nucleotides, the sequence is TGCAGTGCTAGAGGGCAGGGGACCGACGAGCAGTACTTC. Its amino acids are CSARGQGTDEQYF.